This TCR beta chain was found in a study of blood T cell repertoires in COVID-19. Study at large: The samples span acute and convalescent COVID-19 from the United States, Italy and Spain.

The CDR3 is made up of 14 amino acids. Germline V gene sequence: CDR1 SGHDT, CDR2 YYEEEE. V lost 5 bases and J 2 bases, leaving 13 bases between the germline ends. Study processing details: By means of reference gene primer amplification, nucleated cell counts were estimated. Only in-frame clones appear in the TCRdb table, and some are missing; sequencing was by immunoSEQ multiplex PCR. The V and J calls and clone size are taken from that table; D and trimming were inferred from the DNA. The sample lists about 150,000 clones, roughly 87% occurring once. The chain links TRBV5-6 to TRBJ1-1; D gene unclear. The clonotype comes from a woman in her fifties or sixties with active or convalescent COVID-19. Input material: peripheral blood. The CDR3 DNA reads TGTGCCAGCAGGGCGGGCAGAATCAACACTGAAGCTTTCTTT. It encodes CASRAGRINTEAFF. The full variable domain, its missing parts supplied by reference TRBV5-6 and TRBJ1-1, is DAGVTQSPTHLIKTRGQQVTLRCSPKSGHDTVSWYQQALGQGPQFIFQYYEEEERQRGNFPDRFSGHQFPNYSSELNVNALLLGDSALYLCASRAGRINTEAFFGQGTRLTVV.